This T cell receptor (beta chain) was recorded in a study of blood T cell repertoires in COVID-19. The CDR3 consists of 15 residues. V lost 3 bases and J 5 bases, leaving 13 bases between the germline ends. Germline CDR1 KGHSH, CDR2 LQKENI. Assay used: immunoSEQ multiplex PCR; TCRdb lists only in-frame clones, some missing. The sample lists some 150,000 clones, 84% occurring once. The sample comprised peripheral blood. The V call is TRBV18, the J call TRBJ1-4; D perhaps matches TRBD1 (6 bases). This clonotype originated in a human donor with acute or convalescent COVID-19. The donor label of this sample is uncertain. The CDR3 DNA is TGTGCCAGCTCACCCGCGGACAGTCTAAATGAAAAACTGTTTTTT. Protein sequence: CASSPADSLNEKLFF.